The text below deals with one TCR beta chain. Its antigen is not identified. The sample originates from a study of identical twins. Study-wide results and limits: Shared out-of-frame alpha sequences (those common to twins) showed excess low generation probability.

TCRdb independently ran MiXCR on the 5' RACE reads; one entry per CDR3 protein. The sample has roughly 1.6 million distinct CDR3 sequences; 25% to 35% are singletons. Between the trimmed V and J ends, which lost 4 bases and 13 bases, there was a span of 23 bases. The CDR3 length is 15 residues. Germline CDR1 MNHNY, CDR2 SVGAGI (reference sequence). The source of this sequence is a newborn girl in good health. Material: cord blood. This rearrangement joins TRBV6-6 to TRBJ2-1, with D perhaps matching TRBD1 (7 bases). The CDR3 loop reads CASSLQGRSSETQFF. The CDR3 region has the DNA TGTGCCAGCAGTTTACAGGGGAGGTCTAGTGAGACCCAGTTCTTC.